Listed below are T cell receptor beta chains from one sample, sequenced in a study of breast tumors, draining lymph nodes, adjacent tissues. Via MiXCR, TCRdb re-called the multiplex PCR reads, giving one row per CDR3 protein. Among about 110,000 distinct CDR3 sequences listed, roughly 33% were seen once. The specimen sequenced was axillary lymph node tissue. The receptor set was obtained from a female donor with breast cancer. Some clones in this sample may be carry-over from other donors' samples. Both conserved end residues are part of each CDR3. Fields, in order: D gene, J gene, V gene, clone size, CDR3 DNA, CDR3 protein. The D gene is left open where the match is weak. Clone size, where shown, is once, few, many, or a class for clones that have expanded.

d_call: TRBD1; j_call: TRBJ2-1; v_call: TRBV6-4; clone_size: many; cdr3_nt: TGTGCCAGCAGTCCCTTGCTCCGGGACAGTCCCTACAATGAGCAGTTCTTC; cdr3_aa: CASSPLLRDSPYNEQFF
d_call: TRBD2; j_call: TRBJ2-5; v_call: TRBV6-2/TRBV6-3; clone_size: many; cdr3_nt: TGTGCCAGCAGCCATCCAACCGGGACTAGCCTGATCTATGGCGGGGAGACCCAGTACTTC; cdr3_aa: CASSHPTGTSLIYGGETQYF
d_call: NA; j_call: TRBJ1-2; v_call: TRBV29-1; clone_size: many; cdr3_nt: TGCAGCGTCCCGACAGAGGCTAACTATGGCTACACCTTC; cdr3_aa: CSVPTEANYGYTF
d_call: NA; j_call: TRBJ2-7; v_call: TRBV29-1; clone_size: many; cdr3_nt: TGCAGCGTTGTGACCGCCACAGAGACCTCCTACGAGCAGTACTTC; cdr3_aa: CSVVTATETSYEQYF
d_call: NA; j_call: TRBJ1-1; v_call: TRBV14; clone_size: many; cdr3_nt: TGTGCCAGCAGCCAAGAGATGTATAACACTGAAGCTTTCTTT; cdr3_aa: CASSQEMYNTEAFF
d_call: NA; j_call: TRBJ1-6; v_call: TRBV27; clone_size: NA; cdr3_nt: TGTGCCAGCAGTTTTTCGGTCGCACCCCTCCACTTT; cdr3_aa: CASSFSVAPLHF
d_call: NA; j_call: TRBJ1-2; v_call: TRBV20-1; clone_size: NA; cdr3_nt: TGCAGTGCTAGAGATAGTACTAACTATGGCTACACCTTC; cdr3_aa: CSARDSTNYGYTF
d_call: NA; j_call: TRBJ2-5; v_call: TRBV5-5; clone_size: many; cdr3_nt: TGTGCCAGCAGCTTGGGGGGTAGGGAAGAGACCCAGTACTTC; cdr3_aa: CASSLGGREETQYF
d_call: TRBD2; j_call: TRBJ2-2; v_call: TRBV11-2; clone_size: many; cdr3_nt: TGTGCCAGCAGCTTATGGCTAGCGGGAGTTGACACCGGGGAGCTGTTTTTT; cdr3_aa: CASSLWLAGVDTGELFF
d_call: NA; j_call: TRBJ2-2; v_call: TRBV12-3/TRBV12-4; clone_size: many; cdr3_nt: TGTGCCAGCAGTCCGGAAACGAACACCGGGGAGCTGTTTTTT; cdr3_aa: CASSPETNTGELFF
d_call: TRBD1; j_call: TRBJ1-2; v_call: TRBV20-1; clone_size: many; cdr3_nt: TGCAGTGCTAACCAACTAAGGGGGCTTTCGGGCTACACCTTC; cdr3_aa: CSANQLRGLSGYTF
d_call: TRBD2; j_call: TRBJ2-3; v_call: TRBV4-3; clone_size: many; cdr3_nt: TGCGCCAGCAGCCAAGATGCGCGGGGGGTAGTAGATACGCAGTATTTT; cdr3_aa: CASSQDARGVVDTQYF
d_call: TRBD1; j_call: TRBJ1-4; v_call: TRBV6-1; clone_size: many; cdr3_nt: TGTGCCAGCAGTGAGAACCCGGGACAGGGAGGTGAAAAACTGTTTTTT; cdr3_aa: CASSENPGQGGEKLFF
d_call: NA; j_call: TRBJ2-5; v_call: TRBV2; clone_size: many; cdr3_nt: TGTGCCAGCAGGGAAGTACAGACCCAGTACTTC; cdr3_aa: CASREVQTQYF
d_call: NA; j_call: TRBJ1-3; v_call: TRBV11-2; clone_size: NA; cdr3_nt: TGTGCCAGCAGCTTAGCTCAGGGATACACCATATATTTT; cdr3_aa: CASSLAQGYTIYF
d_call: NA; j_call: TRBJ1-6; v_call: TRBV6-5; clone_size: many; cdr3_nt: TGTGCCAGCAGACTCGCCGACTCGTATTCACCCCTCCACTTT; cdr3_aa: CASRLADSYSPLHF
d_call: NA; j_call: TRBJ2-7; v_call: TRBV28; clone_size: many; cdr3_nt: TGTGCCAGCACCTTTATGGGGGGTTTCCTAGAAGAGCAGTACTTC; cdr3_aa: CASTFMGGFLEEQYF
d_call: TRBD1; j_call: TRBJ1-1; v_call: TRBV7-2; clone_size: NA; cdr3_nt: TGTGCCAGCAGCTCGACAGGGATTTCAGTGAACACTGAAGCTTTCTTT; cdr3_aa: CASSSTGISVNTEAFF
d_call: TRBD1; j_call: TRBJ2-7; v_call: TRBV7-2; clone_size: many; cdr3_nt: TGTGCCAGCAGCTCTTCCGGGACAGGGTTCGAGCAGTACTTC; cdr3_aa: CASSSSGTGFEQYF
d_call: NA; j_call: TRBJ2-5; v_call: TRBV2; clone_size: NA; cdr3_nt: TGTGCCACCACCCCAACCGGGACCTTACAAGAGACCCAGTACTTC; cdr3_aa: CATTPTGTLQETQYF
d_call: TRBD2; j_call: TRBJ2-2; v_call: TRBV2; clone_size: many; cdr3_nt: TGTGCCAGCATTAATCCGGGACTACTCAACACCGGGGAGCTGTTTTTT; cdr3_aa: CASINPGLLNTGELFF
d_call: NA; j_call: TRBJ1-2; v_call: TRBV25-1; clone_size: NA; cdr3_nt: TGTGCTAGTTCCAGTAACTATGGCTACACCTTC; cdr3_aa: CASSSNYGYTF
d_call: TRBD2; j_call: TRBJ2-5; v_call: TRBV7-2; clone_size: NA; cdr3_nt: TGTGCCAGCAGCCCGGGGGGGCTGGCGGCGAAGGCCCAGTACTTC; cdr3_aa: CASSPGGLAAKAQYF
d_call: TRBD1; j_call: TRBJ2-7; v_call: TRBV29-1; clone_size: NA; cdr3_nt: TGCAGCGTTGAGGAAGGGACAGGCAGCTCCTACGAGCAGTACTTC; cdr3_aa: CSVEEGTGSSYEQYF
d_call: NA; j_call: TRBJ2-7; v_call: TRBV12-3/TRBV12-4; clone_size: many; cdr3_nt: TGTGCCAGCAGTCACACCACTGGGTCCTACGAGCAGTACTTC; cdr3_aa: CASSHTTGSYEQYF
d_call: NA; j_call: TRBJ1-1; v_call: TRBV28; clone_size: few; cdr3_nt: TGTGCCAGCAGGACAGTTGGGAACACTGAAGCTTTCTTT; cdr3_aa: CASRTVGNTEAFF
d_call: TRBD1; j_call: TRBJ1-2; v_call: TRBV19; clone_size: NA; cdr3_nt: TGTGCCAGTAGGCATCTCGGACAGGATCGGGGCTACACCTTC; cdr3_aa: CASRHLGQDRGYTF
d_call: TRBD1; j_call: TRBJ1-3; v_call: TRBV6-5; clone_size: many; cdr3_nt: TGTGCCAGCAGTCGAGGGACAGGGGGCCGGGGCTCTGGAAACACCATATATTTT; cdr3_aa: CASSRGTGGRGSGNTIYF